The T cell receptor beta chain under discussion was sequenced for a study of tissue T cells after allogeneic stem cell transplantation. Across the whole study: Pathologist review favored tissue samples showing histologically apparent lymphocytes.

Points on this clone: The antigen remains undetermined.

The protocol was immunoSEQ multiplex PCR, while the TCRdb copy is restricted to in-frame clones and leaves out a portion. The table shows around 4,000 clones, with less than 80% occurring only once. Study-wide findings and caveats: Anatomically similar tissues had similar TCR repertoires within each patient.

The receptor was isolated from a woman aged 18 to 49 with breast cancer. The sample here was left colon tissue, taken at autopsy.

CDR3 region: CASSLEGAGTNSPLHF. Written as DNA, the CDR3 is TGTGCCAGCAGCTTAGAGGGAGCAGGAACTAATTCACCCCTCCACTTT. The V call is TRBV7-2, the J call TRBJ1-6; no clear D. V was trimmed by 1 base and J by 6 bases, leaving 13 bases between them. CDR1 and CDR2 (germline): SGHTA, FQGNSA. The length of the CDR3 is 16 residues.